This T cell receptor beta chain was sequenced during a study of blood T cell repertoires in COVID-19. Study-wide background: COVID-19 samples from acute and convalescent phases originated in the United States, Italy and Spain. Sources were T cells, B-cell-depleted T cells, or PBMCs; the material itself was cDNA or gDNA.

CDR3 size: 14 residues. Per germline, CDR1 DFQATT and CDR2 SNEGSKA (reference sequence). J gave up 2 bases and V 3 bases, and 5 bases lay outside the gene matches. Libraries were prepared by immunoSEQ multiplex PCR; TCRdb keeps only in-frame clonotypes and omits some of them. Seen here are 170,000 or so clones, roughly 80% observed once, and the top ten hold 7.6%. Sequencing was done on a sample of peripheral blood. The genes are TRBV20-1 and TRBJ2-5; TRBD2 aligns across 8 bases. This sequence originates from an older woman with COVID-19, enrolled during active disease. The CDR3 sequence: CSASELAGQETQYF. The DNA of the CDR3 is TGCAGTGCTAGTGAGCTAGCGGGTCAAGAGACCCAGTACTTC.